What follows are 9 T cell receptor beta chains derived from one specimen sequenced in a study of blood T cell repertoires in COVID-19. Produced via immunoSEQ multiplex PCR; TCRdb's table is partial and in-frame only. The sample consists of about 140,000 clones, roughly 86% of them appearing once. Input material: peripheral blood. These receptors all come from a woman between 55 and 75 years old with acute or convalescent COVID-19.

V usage is TRBV5-8 and J usage is TRBJ2-2; TRBD1 matches 12 bases. This CDR3 is built from 18 residues. Germline V CDR1 and CDR2: SGHTS, YDEGEE. V was clipped by 2 bases and J by 4 bases; unmatched bases: 9. Here the CDR3 DNA reads TGTGCCAGCAGCTTACTCACGGGGACAGGGGGCTTCACCGGGGAGCTGTTTTTT. It is translated as CASSLLTGTGGFTGELFF.

This chain uses TRBV5-1 with TRBJ1-2; perhaps TRBD1 as D (6 bases). This CDR3 region has 14 residues. V lost 4 bases to trimming and J lost 5 bases, with 15 bases between them. Germline values: CDR1 SGHRS, CDR2 YFSETQ. The chain's CDR3 is CASSQSNTGYGYTF. The CDR3, as DNA: TGCGCCAGCAGCCAATCGAATACAGGGTATGGCTACACCTTC.

This clone was counted a few times. V gene TRBV11-3 combines with J gene TRBJ1-4; a possible D gene is TRBD1 (6 bases). Looked up from germline, CDR1 is SGHNT and CDR2 is YENEEA. Trimming removed 5 bases from V and 6 bases from J, with 7 bases in between. The CDR3 sequence is 12 residues long. DNA for the CDR3: TGTGCCAGCAGCCAGGGGTATGAAAAACTGTTTTTT. Translating gives CASSQGYEKLFF.

The chain employs TRBV25-1 and TRBJ1-5, with a possible D match to TRBD1 (6 bases). V shed 4 bases and J shed 3 bases, with 10 bases lying between them. The length of the CDR3 is 14 residues. Looked up from germline, CDR1 is MGHDK and CDR2 is SYGVNS. The CDR3 nucleotides are TGTGCCAGCAGTGTCGACAGGAACAATCAGCCCCAGCATTTT. Protein product: CASSVDRNNQPQHF.

The V call is TRBV4-2, the J call TRBJ1-2; 8 nucleotides agree with TRBD1. Germline V gives CDR1 LGHNA, CDR2 YNFKEQ. The V and J ends lost 2 bases and 8 bases, in that order; junction bases with no gene match: 4. This CDR3 is built from 13 residues. The CDR3 here is CASSQPGGDGYTF. The CDR3 DNA follows: TGTGCCAGCAGCCAACCAGGGGGCGACGGCTACACCTTC.

As DNA, the CDR3 is TGTGCCACATCCGGGACTCGGTATACCGGGGAGCTGTTTTTT. Translating gives CATSGTRYTGELFF. The chain is built from TRBV25-1 and TRBJ2-2, with D maybe TRBD2 (6 bases). The V end lost 10 bases, the J end lost 5 bases, and 17 bases lay between the germline ends. Germline-derived CDR1 and CDR2 are MGHDK and SYGVNS. CDR3 length equals 14 residues.

This chain uses TRBV6-5 with TRBJ2-1; TRBD1 agrees at 8 bases. This CDR3 has 13 residues. Germline CDR1 reads MNHEY; CDR2 reads SVGAGI. Trimming took 1 base from V and 9 from J; bases not matched to a gene: 2. Here the CDR3 DNA reads TGTGCCAGCAGTTACTGGACAGGGAGTGAGCAGTTCTTC. It codes for CASSYWTGSEQFF.

The gene calls are TRBV19 and TRBJ2-7; D is unresolved. This CDR3 has 14 residues. Germline CDR1 and CDR2: LNHDA and SQIVND (reference sequence). V shed 1 base and J shed 2 bases, with 9 bases lying between them. The DNA for the CDR3 is TGTGCCAGTAGTATAGTTCTAGACGCCTACGAGCAGTACTTC. Protein sequence: CASSIVLDAYEQYF.

V is TRBV10-3 and J is TRBJ1-3, with a weak D call TRBD1 (5 bases). Germline CDR1 and CDR2: ENHRY and SYGVKD. The CDR3 totals 15 residues. The V end was cut by 4 bases, the J end by 0 bases, with 10 bases between. The DNA of the CDR3 is TGTGCCATCAGTGCGGGGGGAAGCTCTGGAAACACCATATATTTT. Encoded protein: CAISAGGSSGNTIYF.